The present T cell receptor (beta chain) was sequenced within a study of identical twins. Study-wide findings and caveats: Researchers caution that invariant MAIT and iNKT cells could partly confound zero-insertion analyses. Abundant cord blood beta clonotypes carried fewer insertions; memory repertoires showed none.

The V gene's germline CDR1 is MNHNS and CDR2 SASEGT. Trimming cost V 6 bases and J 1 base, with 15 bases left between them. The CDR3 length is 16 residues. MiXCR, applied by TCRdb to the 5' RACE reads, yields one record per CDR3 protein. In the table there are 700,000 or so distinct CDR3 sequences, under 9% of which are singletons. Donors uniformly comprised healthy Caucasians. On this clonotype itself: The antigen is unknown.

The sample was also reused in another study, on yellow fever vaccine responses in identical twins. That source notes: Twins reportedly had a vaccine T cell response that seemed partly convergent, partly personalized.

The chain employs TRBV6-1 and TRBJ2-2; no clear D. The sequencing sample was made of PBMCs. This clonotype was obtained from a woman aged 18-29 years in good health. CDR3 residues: CASSAYQVKNTGELFF. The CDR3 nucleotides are TGTGCCAGCAGCGCGTACCAGGTTAAGAACACCGGGGAGCTGTTTTTT.